This TCR beta chain was sequenced for a study of OX40 agonist ivuxolimab in advanced cancers. Turning to the study itself: Each dose-escalation patient presented with hepatocellular carcinoma, melanoma, renal cell or head and neck cancer. Study-level findings and limits: Still undetermined is the antigen specificity of the expanded peripheral T cells. Expanded clones belonging to CD8+ T cells outnumbered, on average, those of CD4+.

The protocol was immunoSEQ multiplex PCR, while the TCRdb copy is restricted to in-frame clones and leaves out a portion. The top ten hold under 25% of the sample, which has 20,000 to 25,000 clones, about 65% seen once. Sampled blood was obtained at baseline, cycle 4 day 1, and cycle 7 day 1. With respect to this clone: No antigen is known for it.

Germline CDR1 and CDR2: MNHEY and SVGAGI. V lost 4 bases and J 5 bases, leaving 14 bases between the germline ends. The CDR3 has 14 amino acids. Here the sequenced sample was CD4+ or CD8+ T cells sorted from blood, taken in a trial of the OX40 agonist ivuxolimab. The source is an adult with an advanced solid tumor such as melanoma, head and neck, liver or kidney cancer. V and J are TRBV6-5 and TRBJ2-5; TRBD2 might be the D (5 bases). The CDR3 DNA follows: TGTGCCAGCAGTTCGCCACTAGGAACCGAGACCCAGTACTTC. Protein: CASSSPLGTETQYF.